This T cell receptor beta chain was recovered during a study of T cells in Graves' hyperthyroidism and ophthalmopathy. Study at large: Peripheral blood was drawn at first diagnosis, prior to all treatment. General study results and limits: The model predicted ophthalmopathy a median around six months before onset.

Amplification of TCR beta CDR3 regions was performed using RNA transcripts as template. First-round RT-PCR targeting the TCR CDR3 was performed with the HTBI primer set. A single record per CDR3 protein comes from TCRdb applying MiXCR to the multiplex PCR reads. The data show roughly 600,000 distinct CDR3 sequences, with 13% to 15% seen just once and around 12% held by the top ten. This clonotype was counted many times. What it binds is not known. The V end lost 0 bases, the J end lost 7 bases, and 21 bases lay between the germline ends. The germline V gene encodes CDR1 GTSNPN and CDR2 SVGIG (reference sequence). The CDR3 is 16 residues long.

The chain couples TRBV30 to TRBJ1-2; D is unresolved. The material sequenced was blood. The source is a woman aged 45-60 years with Graves' ophthalmopathy. CDR3 DNA: TGTGCCTGGAGTGTACGCCGGGTCGGCCAAAGTCCTGGCTACACCTTC. Protein product: CAWSVRRVGQSPGYTF.